This T cell receptor (beta chain) was recorded in a study of read filtering for tumor transcriptome and immune sequencing. Study in general: By R-ISS, stages I, II and III held 8, 16 and 7 patients. After DNase treatment, RNA was made into whole-transcriptome libraries. IR-seq gave about 4 to 10.27 million TCR reads per sample; RNA-seq gave 85 to 1273.

From roughly 390 ng of RNA, a library with molecular barcoded alpha/delta and beta/gamma adaptors was made. TCRdb independently ran MiXCR on the reads; one entry per CDR3 protein. The table records around 58,000 distinct CDR3 sequences, 11% to 15% of them present only once. This clonotype was detected a few times. The trim removed 6 bases at V and 1 base at J, leaving 1 base unmatched. Germline V gene lookup returns CDR1 MNHEY and CDR2 SVGAGI. The CDR3 has 14 amino acids. The sequenced sample was a population of CD138-negative cells sorted from bone marrow. The receptor was isolated from a donor older than 35 with multiple myeloma. The genes are TRBV6-5 and TRBJ2-2, with 8 bases aligning to TRBD1. The CDR3 here is CASRGTGNTGELFF. The DNA for the CDR3 is TGTGCCAGCAGAGGGACAGGGAACACCGGGGAGCTGTTTTTT.